The clone carrying this T cell receptor beta chain was counted only a few times. Its antigen is unidentified. The source of the sample is a study of vaccination and CD4 T cells after COVID-19. Oncomine TCR Beta short-read sequencing was applied to DNA from cultured CD4+ T cells. A single record per CDR3 protein comes from TCRdb applying MiXCR to the PCR reads. The profile shows roughly 16,000 distinct CDR3 sequences, 40% to 65% of them singletons. V gave up 5 bases and J gave up 6 bases; unmatched junction bases: 3. There are 16 residues in the CDR3. The germline V gene encodes CDR1 ENHRY and CDR2 SYGVKD. Treatment denoted: approximately nine-day PBMC culture with coronavirus spike peptide pools or control peptides (ViraFEST assay).

Source: CD4+ T cells from blood, cultured in vitro, taken before SARS-CoV-2 vaccination. This sequence joins TRBV10-3 and TRBJ2-2; TRBD2 aligns across 16 bases. This sequence originates from a human donor who had recovered from COVID-19. DNA for the CDR3: TGTGCCATCAGTCCGGGACTAGCGGGAGGGCCCGGGGAGCTGTTTTTT. The encoded protein is CAISPGLAGGPGELFF.